This TCR beta chain stems from a study of blood T cells in healthy people across ages. V shed 4 bases and J 2 bases; nucleotides not matched to a gene: 15. Germline V lookup: CDR1 SGHRS, CDR2 YFSETQ. This CDR3 has 18 amino acids. This clonotype was detected a few times. Sample-barcoded 5' priming and a J-beta primer mix drove a second PCR of 7 to 11 cycles. TCRdb used MiXCR to reprocess the 5' RACE reads, holding one entry per CDR3 protein. The data show 700,000 to 850,000 distinct CDR3 sequences, about 34% seen once. The chain recombines TRBV5-1 with TRBJ2-3, with 8 bases aligning to TRBD1. This receptor was taken from a man aged 18 to 35 in good health. Specimen: blood. In DNA, the CDR3 is TGCGCCAGCAGCGAACCTGCACAACGGACAGGGATCACAGATACGCAGTATTTT. Amino acid sequence: CASSEPAQRTGITDTQYF.